The rows below give T cell receptor beta chains drawn from one sample of a study of OX40 agonist ivuxolimab in advanced cancers. TCRdb's table, derived via immunoSEQ multiplex PCR, lists solely in-frame clones and lacks some. The sample gives fewer than 70,000 clones, around four fifths of which show up once; 2.5% to 4% is in the top ten. The sample here was CD4+ or CD8+ T cells sorted from blood, taken in a trial of the OX40 agonist ivuxolimab. Receptors originate from an adult with an advanced solid tumor such as melanoma, head and neck, liver or kidney cancer. Each CDR3 is given with its conserved first and last residue. The D gene is left open where the match is weak. The size field is filled for only some rows; it gives once, few, many or a size class.

d_gene: .
j_gene: TRBJ2-6
abundance: .
v_gene: TRBV6-5
CDR3aa: CASSYDGVGANVLTF
CDR3nt: TGTGCCAGCAGTTACGATGGCGTGGGGGCCAACGTCCTGACTTTC

d_gene: TRBD1
j_gene: TRBJ1-2
abundance: few
v_gene: TRBV5-1
CDR3aa: CASSAGQGREGYTF
CDR3nt: TGCGCCAGCAGCGCGGGACAGGGGCGAGAAGGCTACACCTTC

d_gene: TRBD2
j_gene: TRBJ2-1
abundance: .
v_gene: TRBV4-3
CDR3aa: CASSRLAGGQNEQFF
CDR3nt: TGCGCCAGCAGCCGACTAGCGGGGGGCCAGAATGAGCAGTTCTTC

d_gene: .
j_gene: TRBJ1-1
abundance: .
v_gene: TRBV6-5
CDR3aa: CASSEQGNTEAFF
CDR3nt: TGTGCCAGCAGTGAACAGGGGAACACTGAAGCTTTCTTT

d_gene: .
j_gene: TRBJ1-2
abundance: .
v_gene: TRBV2
CDR3aa: CASGDRVNGYTF
CDR3nt: TGTGCCAGCGGGGATAGGGTGAATGGCTACACCTTC

d_gene: .
j_gene: TRBJ1-3
abundance: .
v_gene: TRBV10-3
CDR3aa: CAIGVQASSGNTIYF
CDR3nt: TGTGCCATTGGAGTACAGGCGAGCTCTGGAAACACCATATATTTT

d_gene: .
j_gene: TRBJ1-3
abundance: .
v_gene: TRBV7-2
CDR3aa: CASSLSWGQGNTIYF
CDR3nt: TGTGCCAGCAGCTTAAGTTGGGGGCAGGGAAACACCATATATTTT

d_gene: TRBD2
j_gene: TRBJ2-3
abundance: .
v_gene: TRBV7-2
CDR3aa: CASSPMAGGSTDTQYF
CDR3nt: TGTGCCAGCAGCCCCATGGCGGGGGGGAGCACAGATACGCAGTATTTT

d_gene: TRBD2
j_gene: TRBJ2-3
abundance: .
v_gene: TRBV6-6
CDR3aa: CASCSGGTDTQYF
CDR3nt: TGTGCCAGCTGCAGCGGGGGTACAGATACGCAGTATTTT

d_gene: .
j_gene: TRBJ1-6
abundance: .
v_gene: TRBV5-1
CDR3aa: CASSAVAGDPNSPLHF
CDR3nt: TGCGCCAGCAGCGCTGTGGCAGGGGATCCCAATTCACCCCTCCACTTT

d_gene: TRBD2
j_gene: TRBJ2-7
abundance: .
v_gene: TRBV6-1
CDR3aa: CASSEPGLAGEGQYF
CDR3nt: TGTGCCAGCAGTGAACCGGGACTAGCGGGGGAAGGGCAGTACTTC

d_gene: .
j_gene: TRBJ1-2
abundance: .
v_gene: TRBV4-2
CDR3aa: CASSQDTGGGYGYTF
CDR3nt: TGTGCCAGCAGCCAAGATACGGGAGGCGGCTATGGCTACACCTTC

d_gene: .
j_gene: TRBJ2-2
abundance: .
v_gene: TRBV6-6
CDR3aa: CASSYSESTGELFF
CDR3nt: TGTGCCAGCAGTTACTCCGAGAGCACCGGGGAGCTGTTTTTT

d_gene: .
j_gene: TRBJ1-6
abundance: once
v_gene: TRBV12-2
CDR3aa: CASRLAPYRGQSSYNSPLHF
CDR3nt: TGTGCAAGTCGCTTAGCGCCATACAGGGGACAGAGCTCCTATAATTCACCCCTCCACTTT

d_gene: TRBD2
j_gene: TRBJ2-7
abundance: .
v_gene: TRBV7-9
CDR3aa: CASSLGLAGTYEQYF
CDR3nt: TGTGCCAGCAGCTTAGGCCTAGCGGGGACCTACGAGCAGTACTTC

d_gene: .
j_gene: TRBJ2-7
abundance: .
v_gene: TRBV28
CDR3aa: CASSLSRSSYEQYF
CDR3nt: TGTGCCAGCAGTTTATCTCGTAGCTCCTACGAGCAGTACTTC

d_gene: .
j_gene: TRBJ2-7
abundance: .
v_gene: TRBV7-7
CDR3aa: CASSFDTSGEQYF
CDR3nt: TGTGCTAGCAGCTTCGACACCTCCGGTGAGCAGTACTTC

d_gene: .
j_gene: TRBJ1-2
abundance: .
v_gene: TRBV6-5
CDR3aa: CASSYSERGVGYTF
CDR3nt: TGTGCCAGCAGTTACTCCGAAAGGGGGGTCGGCTACACCTTC

d_gene: .
j_gene: TRBJ1-5
abundance: .
v_gene: TRBV2
CDR3aa: CASNSGLRNQPQHF
CDR3nt: TGTGCCAGCAATAGTGGACTGCGAAATCAGCCCCAGCATTTT

d_gene: .
j_gene: TRBJ1-2
abundance: .
v_gene: TRBV5-8
CDR3aa: CASSFFADYGYTF
CDR3nt: TGTGCCAGCAGCTTCTTTGCTGACTATGGCTACACCTTC

d_gene: TRBD1
j_gene: TRBJ1-2
abundance: .
v_gene: TRBV5-1
CDR3aa: CASSPGDRKSSYGYTF
CDR3nt: TGCGCCAGCAGCCCCGGGGACAGAAAATCCTCCTATGGCTACACCTTC

d_gene: .
j_gene: TRBJ1-1
abundance: .
v_gene: TRBV29-1
CDR3aa: CSVAAPSNTEAFF
CDR3nt: TGCAGCGTTGCGGCCCCGTCGAACACTGAAGCTTTCTTT

d_gene: .
j_gene: TRBJ2-2
abundance: .
v_gene: TRBV14
CDR3aa: CASSQVTGSNTGELFF
CDR3nt: TGTGCCAGCAGCCAAGTGACAGGTTCTAACACCGGGGAGCTGTTTTTT

d_gene: .
j_gene: TRBJ2-7
abundance: .
v_gene: TRBV7-8
CDR3aa: CASSQGPTYEQYF
CDR3nt: TGTGCCAGCAGCCAGGGACCCACCTACGAGCAGTACTTC

d_gene: .
j_gene: TRBJ2-1
abundance: .
v_gene: TRBV18
CDR3aa: CASSLTISGAGNEQFF
CDR3nt: TGTGCCAGCTCACTCACCATATCGGGGGCTGGCAATGAGCAGTTCTTC

d_gene: .
j_gene: TRBJ2-1
abundance: .
v_gene: TRBV20-1
CDR3aa: CSGGLSGEQFF
CDR3nt: TGCAGTGGAGGACTATCGGGTGAGCAGTTCTTC

d_gene: .
j_gene: TRBJ2-3
abundance: .
v_gene: TRBV5-1
CDR3aa: CASSPLYSYREKDTQYF
CDR3nt: TGCGCCAGCAGCCCCCTTTACTCCTACAGGGAAAAAGATACGCAGTATTTT

d_gene: .
j_gene: TRBJ2-7
abundance: .
v_gene: TRBV19
CDR3aa: CASRIRDTSYEQYF
CDR3nt: TGTGCCAGTAGGATCCGGGACACTTCCTACGAGCAGTACTTC

d_gene: TRBD2
j_gene: TRBJ2-3
abundance: .
v_gene: TRBV7-7
CDR3aa: CASSKLAGAAGDTQYF
CDR3nt: TGTGCTAGCAGCAAACTAGCGGGGGCCGCCGGGGATACGCAGTATTTT

d_gene: .
j_gene: TRBJ1-2
abundance: .
v_gene: TRBV19
CDR3aa: CASSIGQDLYGYTF
CDR3nt: TGTGCCAGTAGTATAGGTCAGGACCTATATGGCTACACCTTC

d_gene: .
j_gene: TRBJ2-2
abundance: .
v_gene: TRBV5-4
CDR3aa: CASSFNLGDGELFF
CDR3nt: TGTGCCAGCAGCTTCAATCTAGGGGACGGGGAGCTGTTTTTT

d_gene: .
j_gene: TRBJ1-1
abundance: .
v_gene: TRBV9
CDR3aa: CASSEGVGHMNTEAFF
CDR3nt: TGTGCCAGCAGCGAGGGGGTGGGACACATGAACACTGAAGCTTTCTTT

d_gene: TRBD1
j_gene: TRBJ2-2
abundance: .
v_gene: TRBV10-3
CDR3aa: CAISERGHGELFF
CDR3nt: TGTGCCATCAGTGAGAGGGGGCACGGGGAGCTGTTTTTT

d_gene: TRBD2
j_gene: TRBJ2-3
abundance: .
v_gene: TRBV6-6
CDR3aa: CASRLAGGPSDTQYF
CDR3nt: TGTGCCAGCAGGCTAGCGGGGGGGCCTTCAGATACGCAGTATTTT

d_gene: TRBD1
j_gene: TRBJ1-6
abundance: .
v_gene: TRBV30
CDR3aa: CAWRTMTGPLNSPLHF
CDR3nt: TGTGCCTGGAGAACCATGACAGGGCCGTTGAATTCACCCCTCCACTTT

d_gene: TRBD2
j_gene: TRBJ2-1
abundance: .
v_gene: TRBV6-6
CDR3aa: CASSLGLAGSNEQFF
CDR3nt: TGTGCCAGCAGTTTAGGACTAGCGGGGTCCAATGAGCAGTTCTTC

d_gene: .
j_gene: TRBJ1-2
abundance: .
v_gene: TRBV30
CDR3aa: CAGRAKTYGYTF
CDR3nt: TGTGCCGGGAGGGCGAAAACCTATGGCTACACCTTC

d_gene: TRBD1
j_gene: TRBJ1-2
abundance: .
v_gene: TRBV6-5
CDR3aa: CASRLDRDDYTF
CDR3nt: TGTGCCAGCAGACTGGACAGGGATGACTACACCTTC

d_gene: .
j_gene: TRBJ2-1
abundance: .
v_gene: TRBV7-2
CDR3aa: CASSLRLIDEQFF
CDR3nt: TGTGCCAGCAGCTTACGGCTTATCGATGAGCAGTTCTTC

d_gene: .
j_gene: TRBJ1-1
abundance: .
v_gene: TRBV7-3
CDR3aa: CASSVGGLNTEAFF
CDR3nt: TGTGCCAGCAGCGTCGGGGGGTTGAACACTGAAGCTTTCTTT

d_gene: .
j_gene: TRBJ2-3
abundance: few
v_gene: TRBV11-2
CDR3aa: CASSLIGGSTDTQYF
CDR3nt: TGTGCCAGCAGCTTAATTGGCGGGAGCACAGATACGCAGTATTTT

d_gene: .
j_gene: TRBJ2-7
abundance: .
v_gene: TRBV7-7
CDR3aa: CASSWTAYEQYF
CDR3nt: TGTGCTAGCAGCTGGACCGCCTACGAGCAGTACTTC

d_gene: TRBD2
j_gene: TRBJ2-1
abundance: .
v_gene: TRBV7-8
CDR3aa: CASNLLPRDPGGNEQFF
CDR3nt: TGTGCCAGCAACCTTCTCCCCCGGGACCCGGGGGGGAATGAGCAGTTCTTC

d_gene: .
j_gene: TRBJ2-3
abundance: .
v_gene: TRBV2
CDR3aa: CASRSGTLTDTQYF
CDR3nt: TGTGCCAGTCGTTCCGGGACGCTCACAGATACGCAGTATTTT

d_gene: .
j_gene: TRBJ1-2
abundance: .
v_gene: TRBV4-2
CDR3aa: CASSQETDVYGYTF
CDR3nt: TGTGCCAGCAGCCAAGAGACAGACGTCTATGGCTACACCTTC

d_gene: .
j_gene: TRBJ1-1
abundance: .
v_gene: TRBV11-2
CDR3aa: CASSKSSGVTEAFF
CDR3nt: TGTGCCAGCAGCAAATCTTCAGGGGTCACTGAAGCTTTCTTT

d_gene: TRBD1
j_gene: TRBJ2-7
abundance: .
v_gene: TRBV18
CDR3aa: CASSPSQGAHEQYF
CDR3nt: TGTGCCAGCTCACCCTCCCAGGGGGCCCACGAGCAGTACTTC

d_gene: .
j_gene: TRBJ1-5
abundance: .
v_gene: TRBV5-1
CDR3aa: CASSLSGQYSNQPQHF
CDR3nt: TGCGCCAGCAGCTTGAGCGGACAGTATAGCAATCAGCCCCAGCATTTT

d_gene: .
j_gene: TRBJ2-3
abundance: .
v_gene: TRBV28
CDR3aa: CASWDSSTDTQYF
CDR3nt: TGTGCCAGCTGGGACTCAAGCACAGATACGCAGTATTTT